Shown below are 32 T cell receptor beta chains from a single sample sequenced in a study of human T cells and chemical hapten exposure. Each CDR3 protein is one row after TCRdb ran MiXCR on the RACE reads. The sample contains under 50,000 distinct CDR3 sequences, about 7.4% of which appear only once. Time point meaning: pre-sensitization, week 0. Treatment: therapeutic diphenylcyclopropenone sensitization with weekly scalp DPC. This material consisted of whole blood, taken in connection with sensitization to the hapten diphenylcyclopropenone (DPC). Receptors originate from a woman in her 50s with alopecia areata. Some clones in this sample may be carry-over from other donors' samples.

V usage is TRBV7-3 and J usage is TRBJ2-1, with D perhaps matching TRBD2 (6 bases). The V end lost 2 bases, the J end lost 5 bases, and 16 bases lay between the germline ends. CDR1 and CDR2 from the germline V gene are SGHTA and FQGTGA. This CDR3 region has 16 residues. CDR3 bases: TGTGCCAGCAGCTTAGGTCCTAGCGCCTCGAACAATGAGCAGTTCTTC. Translating it yields CASSLGPSASNNEQFF.

There are many counts of this clonotype. The rearrangement links TRBV6-1 to TRBJ1-2; D is undetermined. V was clipped by 6 bases and J by 8 bases, with 16 bases between them. The length of the CDR3 is 13 residues. Looked up from germline, CDR1 is MNHNS and CDR2 is SASEGT. CDR3 protein: CASRDQSFDGYTF. CDR3 nucleotides: TGTGCCAGCAGGGATCAGAGTTTTGACGGCTACACCTTC.

This clonotype was found many times. The CDR3 DNA sequence: TGCGCCAGCAGCAAGGAGGGGGCAGGCCCAGATACGCAGTATTTT. It encodes CASSKEGAGPDTQYF. This chain uses TRBV5-1 with TRBJ2-3, with D perhaps TRBD1 (7 bases). The CDR3 loop spans 15 amino acids. Trimming took off 4 bases at V and 4 bases at J, with 16 bases between the two ends. Germline V gene sequence: CDR1 SGHRS, CDR2 YFSETQ.

At least ten counts were recorded for this clonotype. V gene TRBV28 combines with J gene TRBJ1-2, with 7 bases matching TRBD1. There are 12 residues in the CDR3. CDR1 is MDHEN and CDR2 is SYDVKM in the germline V gene. V gave up 7 bases and J gave up 3 bases; unmatched junction bases: 2. The DNA for the CDR3 is TGTGCCAGCATTACAGGGGACTATGGCTACACCTTC. Translated, it gives CASITGDYGYTF.

This clonotype has more than one count but fewer than ten. The rearrangement joins TRBV6-5 to TRBJ2-7; 11 positions match TRBD2. J was trimmed by 2 bases and V by 2 bases; bases with no gene match: 2. CDR3 length: 15 amino acids. Germline assignment: CDR1 MNHEY and CDR2 SVGAGI. The CDR3 protein is CASSYALAGAYEQYF. Here the CDR3 DNA reads TGTGCCAGCAGTTACGCACTAGCGGGAGCCTACGAGCAGTACTTC.

This clonotype was observed at least ten times. The genes are TRBV6-1 and TRBJ2-6; 8 nucleotides line up with TRBD1. From germline, CDR1 is MNHNS and CDR2 SASEGT. This CDR3 comprises 15 residues. Trimming at V came to 6 bases and at J to 1 base, leaving 2 bases not matched to a gene. The CDR3 protein is CASRRQGSGANVLTF. Written as DNA, the CDR3 is TGTGCCAGCAGGAGACAGGGGTCTGGGGCCAACGTCCTGACTTTC.

The chain combines TRBV5-1 with TRBJ2-2; 7 bases fit TRBD1. V lost 1 base and J lost 3; bases outside the gene matches: 9. CDR1 is SGHRS, CDR2 YFSETQ, per germline. CDR3 size: 17 residues. This CDR3 is CASSLSPDRVDTGELFF. Written as DNA, the CDR3 is TGCGCCAGCAGCTTGTCCCCCGACAGGGTGGACACCGGGGAGCTGTTTTTT.

This clonotype appeared a few times. CDR3 in amino acids: CASRSGTSLAGELFF. The CDR3 DNA reads TGTGCCAGTAGGTCCGGGACATCTTTGGCCGGGGAGCTGTTTTTT. V and J are TRBV19 and TRBJ2-2; weak D call: TRBD1 (6 bases). Germline values: CDR1 LNHDA, CDR2 SQIVND (reference sequence). The CDR3 contains 15 residues. Trimming left V 6 bases short and J 6 bases short, with 17 bases between.

This clonotype was seen many times. The chain joins TRBV7-6 to TRBJ1-1, with D possibly matching TRBD1 (5 bases). The CDR3 is 13 residues long. Trimming stripped 5 bases from V and 1 base from J, with 8 bases between. The germline CDR1 and CDR2 sequences are SGHVS and FNYEAQ. The CDR3 bases are TGTGCCAGCAGCAGGGACGGGAACACTGAAGCTTTCTTT. The encoded protein is CASSRDGNTEAFF.

The gene calls are TRBV19 and TRBJ2-3, with 8 positions matching TRBD2. The germline V gene encodes CDR1 LNHDA and CDR2 SQIVND (reference sequence). V lost 7 bases and J lost 2; bases outside the gene matches: 8. The CDR3 has 15 residues. CDR3 amino acids: CASTSPGGDTDTQYF. The CDR3 bases are TGTGCCAGTACCTCCCCGGGGGGGGACACAGATACGCAGTATTTT.

A few counts support this clonotype. The gene calls are TRBV20-1 and TRBJ2-7; D is undetermined. The CDR3 has 18 residues. V was pared by 8 bases and J by 0 bases, with 29 bases between. The V gene's germline CDR1 is DFQATT and CDR2 SNEGSKA (reference sequence). CDR3 in amino acids: CSSKSHVKGRSGSYEQYF. The CDR3 bases are TGCAGTTCAAAATCCCACGTCAAGGGCAGGTCCGGCTCCTACGAGCAGTACTTC.

There are many counts of this clonotype. The rearrangement links TRBV18 to TRBJ2-2, with 9 bases identical to TRBD1. The CDR3 totals 16 residues. With V trimmed by 1 base and J by 4 bases, 4 bases remained unmatched. CDR1 KGHSH and CDR2 LQKENI come from the germline V gene. The CDR3 DNA reads as TGTGCCAGCTCACCACTTGGGACAGGGAGCACCGGGGAGCTGTTTTTT. Amino acids: CASSPLGTGSTGELFF.

This clonotype was detected ten times or more. The chain employs TRBV6-5 and TRBJ2-7, with no clear D. V was trimmed by 8 bases and J by 4 bases, leaving 18 bases between them. The CDR3 runs 14 residues. The V gene's germline CDR1 is MNHEY and CDR2 SVGAGI. The CDR3 sequence: CASARRSSRYEQYF. As DNA, the CDR3 is TGTGCCAGCGCCCGACGCAGTTCGCGTTACGAGCAGTACTTC.

This clonotype was recorded at least ten times. V is TRBV20-1 and J is TRBJ2-7, with TRBD2 identical over 14 bases. J gave up 5 bases and V 0 bases, and 6 bases lay outside the gene matches. Germline CDR1 and CDR2: DFQATT and SNEGSKA (reference sequence). This CDR3 spans 16 amino acids. The CDR3 loop is CSARDLSGLAGDEQYF. The CDR3, as DNA: TGCAGTGCTAGAGATCTCTCGGGACTAGCGGGAGACGAGCAGTACTTC.

The rearrangement links TRBV11-3 to TRBJ2-7, with D possibly being TRBD2 (6 bases). The germline CDR1 and CDR2 sequences are SGHNT and YENEEA. There are 12 residues in the CDR3. The V gene lost 0 bases and the J gene lost 6 bases, with 6 bases spanning the gap. The CDR3 protein is CASSLEGGEQYF. In DNA, the CDR3 is TGTGCCAGCAGCTTAGAGGGGGGCGAGCAGTACTTC.

The rearrangement links TRBV5-1 to TRBJ2-3, with 8 bases matching TRBD1. V shed 4 bases and J 4 bases; nucleotides not matched to a gene: 5. Germline V lookup: CDR1 SGHRS, CDR2 YFSETQ. The CDR3 spans 14 residues. CDR3 DNA: TGCGCCAGCAGCCCCGCAGGGGGCTCAGATACGCAGTATTTT. Residues: CASSPAGGSDTQYF.

This clonotype was recorded a few times. This chain connects TRBV7-8 to TRBJ2-5; D is uncertain. Looked up from germline, CDR1 is SGHVS and CDR2 is FQNEAQ. The CDR3 is made up of 13 amino acids. V lost 5 bases, J lost 1 base, and 8 bases lay in between. The CDR3: CASSIGPQETQYF. In DNA form, the CDR3 reads TGTGCCAGCAGCATCGGGCCCCAAGAGACCCAGTACTTC. Full variable domain (remainder filled in from reference TRBV7-8 and TRBJ2-5): GAGVSQSPRYKVAKRGQDVALRCDPISGHVSLFWYQQALGQGPEFLTYFQNEAQLDKSGLPSDRFFAERPEGSVSTLKIQRTQQEDSAVYLCASSIGPQETQYFGPGTRLLVL.

This clonotype was picked up a small number of times. V is TRBV4-2 and J is TRBJ1-2; 8 positions agree with TRBD1. Unmatched junction bases numbered 5, after V lost 6 bases and J lost 2 bases. Germline CDR1 reads LGHNA; CDR2 reads YNFKEQ. CDR3 size: 14 residues. The CDR3 DNA reads as TGTGCCAGCAGTAGCGACAGGGGAAACTATGGCTACACCTTC. Protein sequence: CASSSDRGNYGYTF.

This clonotype showed up many times. The chain combines TRBV30 with TRBJ1-5, with 8 bases matching TRBD1. Unmatched junction bases numbered 4, after V lost 3 bases and J lost 6 bases. This CDR3 spans 13 amino acids. CDR1 and CDR2 from the germline V gene are GTSNPN and SVGIG (reference sequence). CDR3 coding DNA: TGTGCCTGGAGGGACAGGGTAGGTCAGCCCCAGCATTTT. Amino acid sequence: CAWRDRVGQPQHF.

The table lists this clonotype with many counts. V is TRBV5-1 and J is TRBJ2-7; 12 bases agree with TRBD2. CDR1 and CDR2 (germline): SGHRS, YFSETQ. The CDR3 runs 16 residues. V dropped 4 bases and J dropped 4; count of bases not matched to a gene: 9. CDR3 sequence (DNA): TGCGCCAGCAGCCGTCAACCAACTAGCGGGAGGTACGAGCAGTACTTC. This encodes CASSRQPTSGRYEQYF.

At least ten counts were recorded for this clonotype. The chain employs TRBV7-8 and TRBJ1-2, with D perhaps matching TRBD1 (5 bases). The CDR3 contains 15 residues. Germline V gene sequence: CDR1 SGHVS, CDR2 FQNEAQ. Trimming cost V 2 bases and J 4 bases, with 14 bases left between them. The CDR3 nucleotides read TGTGCCAGCAGCTTATCGGTTTCGCAGGGCTATGGCTACACCTTC. Its protein is CASSLSVSQGYGYTF.

At least ten counts were recorded for this clonotype. The CDR3 is CASSALSGSAGELFF. CDR3 nucleotide sequence: TGTGCCAGCAGTGCTCTTAGCGGGAGTGCCGGGGAGCTGTTTTTT. This chain links TRBV2 with TRBJ2-2; 9 bases match TRBD2. J was trimmed by 6 bases and V by 4 bases; bases with no gene match: 6. The CDR3 sequence is 15 residues long. Germline V gives CDR1 SNHLY, CDR2 FYNNEI.

Ten or more counts support this clonotype. The rearrangement links TRBV6-5 to TRBJ1-1; TRBD1 aligns across 7 bases. Germline V gives CDR1 MNHEY, CDR2 SVGAGI. CDR3 size: 15 residues. Trimming cost V 6 bases and J 1 base; bases outside gene matches: 8. The CDR3 loop reads CASSPTGRANTEAFF. The CDR3 DNA follows: TGTGCCAGCAGCCCGACAGGGAGAGCGAACACTGAAGCTTTCTTT.

At least ten counts were recorded for this clonotype. The rearrangement uses TRBV30 and TRBJ2-5, with TRBD2 as a possible D gene (6 bases). V lost 2 bases, J lost 2 bases, and 9 bases lay in between. The CDR3 spans 13 residues. The germline gives CDR1 GTSNPN, CDR2 SVGIG (reference sequence). The CDR3 loop reads CAWSPGLQETQYF. CDR3 nucleotide sequence: TGTGCCTGGAGTCCGGGACTTCAAGAGACCCAGTACTTC.

The V and J genes are TRBV3-1 and TRBJ1-4; D ambiguous. This CDR3 is built from 15 residues. Trimming shortened V by 0 bases and J by 4 bases, and 9 bases separated the two germline ends. CDR1 is LGHDT, CDR2 YNNKEL, per germline (reference sequence). The CDR3 region has the DNA TGTGCCAGCAGCCAAGAAACTAGTGGTAATGAAAAACTGTTTTTT. Translated, it gives CASSQETSGNEKLFF.

There are a few counts of this clonotype. The V and J genes are TRBV5-5 and TRBJ2-7, with 9 bases fitting TRBD1. CDR3 length: 14 residues. Trimming at V came to 0 bases and at J to 5 bases, leaving 3 bases not matched to a gene. Germline V gives CDR1 SGHKS, CDR2 YYEKEE (reference sequence). In DNA, the CDR3 is TGTGCCAGCAGCTTGGAACAGGGGGCAAACGAGCAGTACTTC. It is translated as CASSLEQGANEQYF.

This clonotype was recorded many times. The chain employs TRBV2 and TRBJ2-6; D not resolved. CDR1 SNHLY and CDR2 FYNNEI come from the germline V gene. This CDR3 is built from 14 residues. Trimming left V 7 bases short and J 4 bases short, with 11 bases between. As DNA, the CDR3 is TGTGCCAGCACCCTAGGGTACGGGGCCAACGTCCTGACTTTC. Protein sequence: CASTLGYGANVLTF.

This clonotype has only a few counts. In DNA, the CDR3 is TGCAGTGCTAGAGGGGACAGGGGAAACTATGGCTACACCTTC. It yields the protein CSARGDRGNYGYTF. This rearrangement joins TRBV20-1 to TRBJ1-2; 10 bases are a match to TRBD1. In germline, CDR1 is DFQATT, CDR2 SNEGSKA (reference sequence). CDR3 length equals 14 residues. V was pared by 1 base and J by 2 bases, with 1 base of the junction left unmatched.

This clonotype was recorded many times. The chain combines TRBV29-1 with TRBJ1-2, with unresolved D. Trimming cost V 3 bases and J 5 bases, with 1 base left between them. Germline CDR1 and CDR2: SQVTM and ANQGSEA. The CDR3 is 9 amino acids. CDR3 nucleotide sequence: TGCAGCGTTGAGTATGGCTACACCTTC. Its protein is CSVEYGYTF.

This clonotype came up many times. The V call is TRBV6-6, the J call TRBJ2-3, with D possibly being TRBD2 (5 bases). Trimming pared 6 bases from V and 2 bases from J, leaving 12 bases between. The CDR3 sequence is 14 residues long. The germline V gene encodes CDR1 MNHNY and CDR2 SVGAGI (reference sequence). CDR3 sequence reads: CASRPRGATDTQYF. As DNA, the CDR3 is TGTGCCAGCAGACCCCGGGGAGCCACAGATACGCAGTATTTT.

This clonotype was observed at least ten times. This chain connects TRBV29-1 to TRBJ1-1; 11 bases agree with TRBD1. V shed 6 bases, J shed 1 base, and the junction held 4 bases outside the gene matches. Looked up from germline, CDR1 is SQVTM and CDR2 is ANQGSEA. CDR3 length equals 14 residues. The CDR3 sequence: CSVGGQGANTEAFF. In DNA, the CDR3 is TGCAGCGTAGGTGGACAGGGGGCGAACACTGAAGCTTTCTTT.

This clonotype was found many times. This CDR3 is CATSEGGTEAFF. The CDR3 DNA reads as TGTGCCACCAGTGAAGGGGGCACTGAAGCTTTCTTT. The chain couples TRBV24-1 to TRBJ1-1; a possible D gene is TRBD1 (6 bases). The CDR3 runs 12 residues. CDR1 KGHDR and CDR2 SFDVKD come from the germline V gene. The ends were cut back, 4 bases at V and 4 bases at J, with 6 bases in the middle.